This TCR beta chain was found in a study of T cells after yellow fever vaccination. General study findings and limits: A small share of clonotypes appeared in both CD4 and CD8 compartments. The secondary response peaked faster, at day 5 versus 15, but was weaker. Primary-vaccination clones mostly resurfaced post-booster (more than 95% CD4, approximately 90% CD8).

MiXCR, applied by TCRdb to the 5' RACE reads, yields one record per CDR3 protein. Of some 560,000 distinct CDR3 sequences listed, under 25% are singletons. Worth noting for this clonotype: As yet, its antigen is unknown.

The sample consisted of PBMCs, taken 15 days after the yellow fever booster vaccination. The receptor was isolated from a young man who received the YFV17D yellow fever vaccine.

The CDR3 sequence: CASSLEDITEAFF. For the CDR3, the DNA is TGCGCCAGCAGCTTGGAGGACATTACTGAAGCTTTCTTT. The rearrangement links TRBV5-1 to TRBJ1-1; possibly TRBD1 for D (5 bases). V lost 0 bases, J lost 5 bases, and 8 bases lay in between. Looked up from germline, CDR1 is SGHRS and CDR2 is YFSETQ. There are 13 residues in the CDR3.